The 27 T cell receptor beta chains below come from one sample, sequenced in a study of cytomegalovirus exposure and HLA in healthy donors. This PCR relied on a set of 60 Vbeta primers and 13 Jbeta primers. Produced via immunoSEQ multiplex PCR; TCRdb's table is partial and in-frame only. This sample yields around 150,000 clones, of which roughly 80% are seen a single time; over 1.1% belongs to the top ten. Sequencing was performed on PBMCs. Every receptor here comes from a man younger than 35 in good health and CMV-seronegative.

Here the CDR3 DNA reads TGTGCCTGGAGTACGGGGATTACCTACGAGCAGTACTTC. This sequence encodes CAWSTGITYEQYF. The V and J genes are TRBV30 and TRBJ2-7; maybe TRBD2 (5 bases). V gave up 2 bases and J gave up 2 bases, with 10 bases separating them. CDR3 length: 13 residues. Germline V gene lookup returns CDR1 GTSNPN and CDR2 SVGIG (reference sequence).

The chain combines TRBV5-4 with TRBJ2-5, with D perhaps matching TRBD1 (5 bases). The end of the DNA fits TRBJ2-7 better, so the J call may be wrong. Germline V lookup: CDR1 SGHNT, CDR2 YYREEE (reference sequence). The CDR3 contains 13 residues. CDR3 nucleotide sequence: TGTGCCAGCAGCCCGACAGATTTTCACGAGCAGTACTTC. It yields the protein CASSPTDFHEQYF.

V and J are TRBV19 and TRBJ2-7, with D uncertain. Germline CDR1 LNHDA, CDR2 SQIVND (reference sequence). The CDR3 is 16 residues long. Trimming pared 1 base from V and 3 bases from J, leaving 16 bases between. CDR3 in DNA: TGTGCCAGTAGTATAGTAGCAGCGACCATAGGCTACGAGCAGTACTTC. It specifies CASSIVAATIGYEQYF.

The chain links TRBV7-8 to TRBJ2-1; 7 bases match TRBD2. V was clipped by 5 bases and J by 2 bases; unmatched bases: 9. CDR3 length: 16 residues. CDR1 and CDR2 from the germline V gene are SGHVS and FQNEAQ. The CDR3 region is CASSLSSGGTYNEQFF. The CDR3 coding sequence is TGTGCCAGCAGCCTCTCCTCCGGGGGGACCTACAATGAGCAGTTCTTC.

The chain combines TRBV28 with TRBJ1-5; 7 nucleotides line up with TRBD1. Germline V CDR1 and CDR2: MDHEN, SYDVKM. The length of the CDR3 is 12 residues. V was clipped by 11 bases and J by 5 bases; unmatched bases: 6. CDR3 sequence: CAVRQGDQPQHF. In DNA form, the CDR3 reads TGTGCCGTCCGACAGGGCGATCAGCCCCAGCATTTT.

The rearrangement joins TRBV7-9 to TRBJ2-7, with D possibly being TRBD2 (7 bases). The CDR3 extends over 15 amino acids. Germline assignment: CDR1 SEHNR and CDR2 FQNEAQ (reference sequence). Trimming shortened V by 0 bases and J by 1 base, and 10 bases separated the two germline ends. The CDR3 nucleotides are TGTGCCAGCAGCTTAGCAGGGGGGGGTTCCTACGAGCAGTACTTC. Encoded protein: CASSLAGGGSYEQYF.

This clone was recorded only once. This chain joins TRBV7-2 and TRBJ2-7; D is uncertain. This CDR3 has 14 amino acids. Germline assignment: CDR1 SGHTA and CDR2 FQGNSA. Deletions cut 5 bases from V and 2 bases from J, with 13 bases between. The CDR3 region is CASSPPADTYEQYF. DNA for the CDR3: TGTGCCAGCAGCCCCCCCGCGGATACCTACGAGCAGTACTTC.

This chain joins TRBV7-9 and TRBJ2-5; D is ambiguous. The J call may be faulty, since TRBJ2-7 better matches the DNA end. CDR3 length equals 12 residues. The germline gives CDR1 SEHNR, CDR2 FQNEAQ (reference sequence). DNA of the CDR3: TGTGCCAGCAGCTTAGACCACTACGAGCAGTACTTC. Amino acid sequence: CASSLDHYEQYF.

The chain combines TRBV18 with TRBJ2-7; TRBD2 matches at 11 bases. This CDR3 spans 15 amino acids. Trimming cost V 2 bases and J 4 bases; bases outside gene matches: 4. Germline V gene sequence: CDR1 KGHSH, CDR2 LQKENI. In DNA form, the CDR3 reads TGTGCCAGCTCACCAGGAACTAGCGGGAGTTACGAGCAGTACTTC. It translates to CASSPGTSGSYEQYF.

This clone was seen once. The chain carries TRBV5-4 and TRBJ2-5; the D is unclear. The CDR3 has 15 amino acids. Trimming cost V 0 bases and J 1 base, with 10 bases left between them. Germline lookup yields CDR1 SGHNT and CDR2 YYREEE (reference sequence). The CDR3 reads CASSLAGVTQETQYF. CDR3 DNA sequence: TGTGCCAGCAGCTTGGCAGGCGTCACCCAAGAGACCCAGTACTTC.

V gene TRBV5-6 combines with J gene TRBJ1-2; possible D gene TRBD1, 5 bases. Trimming cost V 2 bases and J 7 bases, with 9 bases left between them. From germline, CDR1 is SGHDT and CDR2 YYEEEE. The CDR3 runs to 12 residues. The CDR3 region has the DNA TGTGCCAGCAGCTTCGGGGGTCGTGGCTACACCTTC. Its protein product is CASSFGGRGYTF.

The V call is TRBV28, the J call TRBJ2-7; 9 nucleotides line up with TRBD1. The CDR3 loop spans 12 amino acids. In germline, CDR1 is MDHEN, CDR2 SYDVKM. The J segment lost 9 bases and the V segment lost 6 bases, leaving 6 bases of the junction unmatched. CDR3 in amino acids: CASSGTGRGQYF. The CDR3 DNA is TGTGCCAGCAGCGGGACAGGGCGCGGGCAGTACTTC.

This chain connects TRBV7-9 to TRBJ2-1, with 9 bases lining up with TRBD2. The CDR3 loop spans 16 amino acids. Germline loops: CDR1 SEHNR, CDR2 FQNEAQ (reference sequence). V dropped 5 bases and J dropped 4; count of bases not matched to a gene: 9. The DNA for the CDR3 is TGTGCCAGCAGCCCCTTTCTAGCGGGGCTATACAATGAGCAGTTCTTC. It is translated as CASSPFLAGLYNEQFF.

V usage is TRBV5-4 and J usage is TRBJ1-2, with 7 positions matching TRBD1. Unmatched junction bases numbered 4, after V lost 4 bases and J lost 10 bases. The germline V gene encodes CDR1 SGHNT and CDR2 YYREEE (reference sequence). The CDR3 length is 11 residues. Here the CDR3 reads CASSRQGVYTF. The CDR3, as DNA: TGTGCCAGCAGCAGACAGGGCGTCTACACCTTC.

V is TRBV5-8 and J is TRBJ2-7, with 11 bases aligning to TRBD2. The CDR3 is made up of 16 amino acids. CDR1 SGHTS and CDR2 YDEGEE come from the germline V gene. With 4 bases clipped from V and 7 bases from J, the junction kept 13 bases outside the gene matches. The CDR3 protein is CASSPGTSGPGGEQYF. The CDR3, as DNA: TGTGCCAGCAGCCCAGGGACTAGCGGACCAGGGGGGGAGCAGTACTTC.

The chain links TRBV5-1 to TRBJ2-3; D is possibly TRBD1 (5 bases). Germline V gene data show CDR1 as SGHRS and CDR2 as YFSETQ. The V end lost 5 bases, the J end lost 2 bases, and 9 bases lay between the germline ends. CDR3 size: 13 residues. The CDR3 is CASSFRDTDTQYF. CDR3 DNA: TGCGCCAGCAGTTTCAGGGACACAGATACGCAGTATTTT.

The chain uses TRBV11-2 and TRBJ1-2; weak D call: TRBD1 (5 bases). There are 16 residues in the CDR3. The germline gives CDR1 SGHAT, CDR2 FQNNGV. V was cut by 1 base and J by 1 base, with 13 bases left in between. CDR3 DNA: TGTGCCAGCAGCTTAGGAAATCGGGGACTTAACTATGGCTACACCTTC. It translates to CASSLGNRGLNYGYTF.

The chain has TRBV11-2 and TRBJ2-7, with a tentative D call TRBD2 (6 bases). Germline V gene data show CDR1 as SGHAT and CDR2 as FQNNGV. The CDR3 is 13 amino acids. Trimming removed 3 bases from V and 2 bases from J, with 8 bases in between. The CDR3 DNA reads TGTGCCAGCAGCTTGGGGGGTCCCTACGAGCAGTACTTC. Translating it yields CASSLGGPYEQYF.

This chain connects TRBV7-6 to TRBJ2-7; tentatively, D is TRBD1 (6 bases). Germline loops: CDR1 SGHVS, CDR2 FNYEAQ. Trimming took off 5 bases at V and 2 bases at J, with 16 bases between the two ends. This CDR3 region has 15 residues. CDR3 sequence: CASSEGQGLTYEQYF. The CDR3 DNA reads as TGTGCCAGCAGCGAGGGTCAGGGGCTGACCTACGAGCAGTACTTC.

J is TRBJ2-5 and V is TRBV5-6; D is unclear. Matching the DNA end better, TRBJ2-7 makes the J call doubtful. This CDR3 region has 15 residues. Germline lookup yields CDR1 SGHDT and CDR2 YYEEEE. The CDR3 DNA follows: TGTGCCAGCAGCCGCGGAGCACCGGCGGCCTACGAGCAGTACTTC. This codes for CASSRGAPAAYEQYF.

A note on this clone: Its ends do not fully match the called genes, so a read error is possible. The chain is built from TRBV7-9 and TRBJ2-1; 13 bases fit TRBD2. The CDR3 length is 15 residues. Per germline, CDR1 SEHNR and CDR2 FQNEAQ (reference sequence). The chain's CDR3 is CSSSSGLAGAGEQFF. CDR3 sequence (DNA): TGTTCCAGCAGCTCCGGACTAGCGGGAGCGGGTGAGCAGTTCTTC.

This clone was counted between two and nine times. The V and J genes are TRBV6-5 and TRBJ2-2, with TRBD1 matching 10 bases. CDR1 is MNHEY and CDR2 is SVGAGI in the germline V gene. Trimming took 5 bases from V and 8 from J; bases not matched to a gene: 5. This CDR3 contains 14 residues. The chain's CDR3 is CASSLGTGVGELFF. Here the CDR3 DNA reads TGTGCCAGCAGTCTCGGGACAGGGGTTGGGGAGCTGTTTTTT.

The genes are TRBV10-3 and TRBJ2-1; 11 bases are a match to TRBD2. The CDR3 has 15 amino acids. Germline V CDR1 and CDR2: ENHRY, SYGVKD. J lost 6 bases, V lost 5 bases, and 6 bases had no gene match. The CDR3 protein is CAISSTSGSGNEQFF. CDR3 in DNA: TGTGCCATCAGTTCTACTAGCGGGAGTGGCAATGAGCAGTTCTTC.

The chain combines TRBV15 with TRBJ1-5, with D tentatively TRBD1 (5 bases). The CDR3 loop spans 15 amino acids. V shed 0 bases and J shed 7 bases, with 13 bases lying between them. CDR1 is LNHNV, CDR2 YYDKDF, per germline (reference sequence). In DNA form, the CDR3 reads TGTGCCACCAGCAGAGATACAGGTAGCGGGCAGCCCCAGCATTTT. This gives the protein CATSRDTGSGQPQHF.

The V and J genes are TRBV7-9 and TRBJ2-3, with 10 bases identical to TRBD2. In germline, CDR1 is SEHNR, CDR2 FQNEAQ (reference sequence). This CDR3 has 15 amino acids. The ends lost 5 bases at V and 4 bases at J; junction bases unmatched: 6. DNA for the CDR3: TGTGCCAGCAGCAAAAGCGGGAGGGAGGCAGATACGCAGTATTTT. Its protein product is CASSKSGREADTQYF. The complete variable domain, with remaining parts taken from reference TRBV7-9 and TRBJ2-3, reads DTGVSQNPRHKITKRGQNVTFRCDPISEHNRLYWYRQTLGQGPEFLTYFQNEAQLEKSRLLSDRFSAERPKGSFSTLEIQRTEQGDSAMYLCASSKSGREADTQYFGPGTRLTVL.

The J gene is TRBJ2-7, the V gene TRBV6-6; D might be TRBD2 (6 bases). Trimming cost V 6 bases and J 7 bases, with 16 bases left between them. This CDR3 has 13 residues. The germline gives CDR1 MNHNY, CDR2 SVGAGI (reference sequence). CDR3 sequence: CASRRFTAGEQYF. Written as DNA, the CDR3 is TGTGCCAGCAGGCGTTTTACTGCGGGGGAGCAGTACTTC.

This clone was detected a few times. The V call is TRBV6-5, the J call TRBJ2-1; TRBD1 is a possible D gene (6 bases). V was trimmed by 0 bases and J by 3 bases, leaving 6 bases between them. CDR3 length equals 14 residues. CDR1 and CDR2 (germline): MNHEY, SVGAGI. The CDR3 loop reads CASSYSGHYNEQFF. The CDR3 nucleotides read TGTGCCAGCAGTTACTCGGGACACTACAATGAGCAGTTCTTC.